The 23 T cell receptor beta chains presented below share a single source sample, sequenced in a study of blood T cell repertoires in COVID-19. Measured with immunoSEQ multiplex PCR; TCRdb has only the in-frame clones, and not every one. The data contain a few hundred thousand clones, approximately 85% of them seen just once; the ten biggest clones take up roughly 2%. Sequenced input: PBMCs or T cells enriched from blood (not recorded which). The receptors were sampled from a man aged 30 to 45 who had recovered from COVID-19.

A note on this clone: One end of the junction fails to match germline, which may point to a read error. The chain recombines TRBV6-5 with TRBJ1-5; 9 bases align to TRBD1. Germline lookup yields CDR1 MNHEY and CDR2 SVGAGI. There are 16 residues in the CDR3. DNA for the CDR3: TGTGCCAGCAGTAACTCCGGGACAGGGACGAGACAGCCCCAGCATTTT. Its translation: CASSNSGTGTRQPQHF.

The chain is built from TRBV10-3 and TRBJ1-4, with D perhaps TRBD1 (6 bases). This CDR3 comprises 15 residues. V lost 0 bases and J 11 bases, leaving 16 bases between the germline ends. The germline CDR1 and CDR2 sequences are ENHRY and SYGVKD. CDR3 in DNA: TGTGCCATCAGTGAGTCGACGGGCAGGGGCCAGAAACTGTTTTTT. Its translation: CAISESTGRGQKLFF.

The V call is TRBV6-5, the J call TRBJ1-4; 9 nucleotides agree with TRBD1. V dropped 4 bases and J dropped 8; count of bases not matched to a gene: 8. Germline V gene lookup returns CDR1 MNHEY and CDR2 SVGAGI. This CDR3 is 15 amino acids long. The CDR3 here is CASSSPGQGIEKLFF. Here the CDR3 DNA reads TGTGCCAGCAGTTCGCCGGGACAGGGAATCGAAAAACTGTTTTTT.

This rearrangement joins TRBV4-1 to TRBJ1-5; a weak D match, TRBD1 (5 bases). Trimming took 4 bases from V and 4 from J, leaving 23 bases between them. The CDR3 has 18 amino acids. Germline-derived CDR1 and CDR2 are MGHRA and YSYEKL. CDR3 protein: CASSLDLRLAGPNQPQHF. CDR3 sequence (DNA): TGCGCCAGCAGCCTCGACCTCAGGCTGGCAGGGCCAAATCAGCCCCAGCATTTT.

The J gene is TRBJ1-5, the V gene TRBV3-1 (or the pseudogene TRBV3-2); perhaps TRBD1 as D (6 bases). This CDR3 region has 14 residues. Trimming took 3 bases from V and 4 from J, leaving 10 bases between them. Germline V gene data show CDR1 as LGHDT and CDR2 as YNNKEL (reference sequence). Written as DNA, the CDR3 is TGTGCCAGCAGCCACGGGACACCAAATCAGCCCCAGCATTTT. Amino acid sequence: CASSHGTPNQPQHF.

This clone was counted at least ten times. The genes are TRBV7-8 and TRBJ2-1, with D possibly being TRBD2 (6 bases). Per the germline V gene, CDR1 is SGHVS and CDR2 is FQNEAQ. The CDR3 runs to 17 residues. V was trimmed by 2 bases and J by 1 base, leaving 15 bases between them. The CDR3 loop is CASSLLPSAISYNEQFF. CDR3 nucleotides: TGTGCCAGCAGCTTACTTCCTAGCGCCATTTCCTACAATGAGCAGTTCTTC.

The chain employs TRBV6-5 and TRBJ2-1; 10 positions match TRBD1. The trim removed 6 bases at V and 6 bases at J, leaving 8 bases unmatched. The germline gives CDR1 MNHEY, CDR2 SVGAGI. The length of the CDR3 is 15 residues. CDR3 bases: TGTGCCAGCAGCCTACGACAGGGGGCAGGCAATGAGCAGTTCTTC. Its translation: CASSLRQGAGNEQFF.

The chain joins TRBV11-2 to TRBJ1-2, with no clear D. The germline V gene encodes CDR1 SGHAT and CDR2 FQNNGV. The CDR3 runs 13 residues. Trimming stripped 6 bases from V and 5 bases from J, with 13 bases between. CDR3 nucleotide sequence: TGTGCCAGCAGAGAAGACGGGAGGTATGGCTACACCTTC. This codes for CASREDGRYGYTF.

V and J are TRBV7-5 and TRBJ1-4; the D call of TRBD1 is as the table states it, not checked on the DNA. TRBV7-5 has pseudogene status. The CDR3 consists of 16 residues. CDR3 sequence reads: CARSLIGTARNEKLFF. Here the CDR3 DNA reads TGTGCCAGAAGCTTAATCGGGACAGCGAGGAATGAAAAACTGTTTTTT.

The chain has TRBV2 and TRBJ2-5; 8 bases match TRBD1. Germline V gene lookup returns CDR1 SNHLY and CDR2 FYNNEI. The CDR3 consists of 16 residues. Trimming at V came to 7 bases and at J to 5 bases, leaving 15 bases not matched to a gene. This CDR3 is CASILYRQGAWETQYF. CDR3 sequence (DNA): TGTGCCAGCATATTGTACCGTCAGGGGGCGTGGGAGACCCAGTACTTC.

The chain is built from TRBV7-3 and TRBJ2-5; tentatively, D is TRBD1 (7 bases). CDR1 and CDR2 (germline): SGHTA, FQGTGA. CDR3 length equals 14 residues. V lost 1 base and J lost 3, with 9 bases in between. The CDR3 sequence is CASSLIRGEETQYF. The CDR3 region has the DNA TGTGCCAGCAGCTTAATCAGGGGGGAAGAGACCCAGTACTTC. The full variable domain, in which reference TRBV7-3 and TRBJ2-5 provide the parts outside the CDR3, is GAGVSQTPSNKVTEKGKYVELRCDPISGHTALYWYRQSLGQGPEFLIYFQGTGAADDSGLPNDRFFAVRPEGSVSTLKIQRTERGDSAVYLCASSLIRGEETQYFGPGTRLLVL.

About this clone: Within the sample, other DNA sequences also encode this same CDR3. The chain links TRBV5-1 to TRBJ1-3; TRBD1 agrees at 7 bases. The CDR3 covers 15 residues. Trimming removed 0 bases from V and 1 base from J; junction bases left unmatched: 1. Germline-derived CDR1 and CDR2 are SGHRS and YFSETQ. CDR3 region: CASSLVQGSGNTIYF. Here the CDR3 DNA reads TGCGCCAGCAGCTTGGTACAGGGGTCTGGAAACACCATATATTTT.

The gene calls are TRBV19 and TRBJ1-2; 7 bases are a match to TRBD1. The CDR3 is 15 residues long. Germline V gene data show CDR1 as LNHDA and CDR2 as SQIVND (reference sequence). The trim removed 1 base at V and 4 bases at J, leaving 6 bases unmatched. CDR3 region: CASSIVPGQPYGYTF. DNA for the CDR3: TGTGCCAGTAGTATAGTCCCGGGACAGCCCTATGGCTACACCTTC.

The chain employs TRBV19 and TRBJ2-2; weak D call: TRBD2 (5 bases). The CDR3 has 13 amino acids. Trimming removed 7 bases at V and 3 bases at J, with 9 bases between. CDR1 is LNHDA and CDR2 is SQIVND in the germline V gene (reference sequence). The CDR3: CASIEGYTGELFF. CDR3 DNA sequence: TGTGCCAGTATTGAGGGATACACCGGGGAGCTGTTTTTT.

The chain uses TRBV2 and TRBJ1-2; TRBD1 might be the D (6 bases). CDR1 SNHLY and CDR2 FYNNEI come from the germline V gene. CDR3 length: 13 amino acids. The V end was cut by 4 bases, the J end by 7 bases, with 13 bases between. The CDR3 DNA follows: TGTGCCAGCAGTGCTGGGGGCGTCGGTGGCTACACCTTC. Translation: CASSAGGVGGYTF.

The chain has TRBV5-1 and TRBJ1-5, with D perhaps matching TRBD1 (6 bases). Per the germline V gene, CDR1 is SGHRS and CDR2 is YFSETQ. V dropped 0 bases and J dropped 2 bases, with 12 bases sitting between them. This CDR3 has 16 amino acids. CDR3 loop: CASSLGTGGGNQPQHF. CDR3 nucleotide sequence: TGCGCCAGCAGCTTGGGAACGGGGGGCGGCAATCAGCCCCAGCATTTT. Complete variable domain (other parts from reference TRBV5-1 and TRBJ1-5): KAGVTQTPRYLIKTRGQQVTLSCSPISGHRSVSWYQQTPGQGLQFLFEYFSETQRNKGNFPGRFSGRQFSNSRSEMNVSTLELGDSALYLCASSLGTGGGNQPQHFGDGTRLSIL.

This clone turned up a few times. The chain couples TRBV11-3 to TRBJ1-1; no reliable D call. V was shortened by 1 base and J by 1 base, with 7 bases between the two germline ends. CDR1 and CDR2 (germline): SGHNT, YENEEA. This CDR3 has 14 residues. The CDR3 DNA follows: TGTGCCAGCAGCTTAGGAGGAGAGAACACTGAAGCTTTCTTT. It translates to CASSLGGENTEAFF.

The genes are TRBV24-1 and TRBJ1-1; D is possibly TRBD1 (6 bases). Germline V gene sequence: CDR1 KGHDR, CDR2 SFDVKD. The CDR3 consists of 15 residues. V gave up 7 bases and J gave up 1 base, with 15 bases separating them. CDR3 sequence: CATRRLGGGNTEAFF. The CDR3 nucleotides are TGTGCCACCAGGCGACTAGGGGGGGGGAACACTGAAGCTTTCTTT.

This chain joins TRBV10-3 and TRBJ2-7; the match to TRBD2 covers 10 bases. V lost 6 bases and J lost 1; bases outside the gene matches: 6. Germline V gene data show CDR1 as ENHRY and CDR2 as SYGVKD. The length of the CDR3 is 15 residues. The CDR3 region is CAIRGTSGESYEQYF. In DNA form, the CDR3 reads TGTGCCATCAGGGGTACTAGCGGGGAGTCCTACGAGCAGTACTTC.

This clone occurred once. The chain uses TRBV5-5 and TRBJ2-6; D may be TRBD1 (6 bases). Deletions cut 4 bases from V and 3 bases from J, with 20 bases between. CDR3 length: 18 amino acids. Germline CDR1 is SGHKS and CDR2 is YYEKEE (reference sequence). The chain's CDR3 is CASSPETGRGFGANVLTF. The CDR3 bases are TGTGCCAGCAGCCCGGAGACAGGAAGAGGCTTTGGGGCCAACGTCCTGACTTTC.

The chain uses TRBV9 and TRBJ2-2; 11 bases fit TRBD2. The CDR3 is 15 residues long. CDR1 and CDR2 from the germline V gene are SGDLS and YYNGEE. V was clipped by 4 bases and J by 6 bases; unmatched bases: 5. For the CDR3, the DNA is TGTGCCAGCAGCCCCTTAGCGGGGGGGGCCGGGGAGCTGTTTTTT. This gives the protein CASSPLAGGAGELFF.

This chain links TRBV11-2 with TRBJ1-6; 9 positions agree with TRBD1. With 5 bases clipped from V and 0 bases from J, the junction kept 5 bases outside the gene matches. Germline V lookup: CDR1 SGHAT, CDR2 FQNNGV. The CDR3 extends over 17 amino acids. The CDR3 loop is CASSPDRGSSYNSPLHF. Here the CDR3 DNA reads TGTGCCAGCAGCCCGGACAGGGGAAGCTCCTATAATTCACCCCTCCACTTT.

This chain connects TRBV29-1 to TRBJ1-2; TRBD1 matches at 9 bases. Germline-derived CDR1 and CDR2 are SQVTM and ANQGSEA. This CDR3 region has 18 residues. The V segment lost 1 base and the J segment 0 bases; nucleotides outside the gene matches: 12. The CDR3 loop is CSVEGWDFGQGTNYGYTF. The CDR3 nucleotides are TGCAGCGTTGAAGGTTGGGATTTTGGACAGGGGACTAACTATGGCTACACCTTC.